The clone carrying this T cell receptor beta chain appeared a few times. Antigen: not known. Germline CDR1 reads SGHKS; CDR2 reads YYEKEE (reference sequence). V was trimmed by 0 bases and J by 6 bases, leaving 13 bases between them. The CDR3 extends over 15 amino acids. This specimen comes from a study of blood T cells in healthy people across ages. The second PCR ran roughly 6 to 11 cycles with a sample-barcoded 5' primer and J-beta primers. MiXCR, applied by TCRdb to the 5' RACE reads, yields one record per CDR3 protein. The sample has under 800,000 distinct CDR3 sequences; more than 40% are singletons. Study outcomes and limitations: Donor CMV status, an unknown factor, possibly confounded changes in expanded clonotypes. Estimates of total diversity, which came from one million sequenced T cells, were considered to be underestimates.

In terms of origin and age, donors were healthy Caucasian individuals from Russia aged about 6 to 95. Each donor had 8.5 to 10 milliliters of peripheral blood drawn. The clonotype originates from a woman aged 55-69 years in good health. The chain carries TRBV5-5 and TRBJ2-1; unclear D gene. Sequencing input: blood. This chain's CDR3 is CASSLGAAQFNEQFF. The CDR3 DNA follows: TGTGCCAGCAGCTTGGGGGCGGCACAATTCAATGAGCAGTTCTTC.